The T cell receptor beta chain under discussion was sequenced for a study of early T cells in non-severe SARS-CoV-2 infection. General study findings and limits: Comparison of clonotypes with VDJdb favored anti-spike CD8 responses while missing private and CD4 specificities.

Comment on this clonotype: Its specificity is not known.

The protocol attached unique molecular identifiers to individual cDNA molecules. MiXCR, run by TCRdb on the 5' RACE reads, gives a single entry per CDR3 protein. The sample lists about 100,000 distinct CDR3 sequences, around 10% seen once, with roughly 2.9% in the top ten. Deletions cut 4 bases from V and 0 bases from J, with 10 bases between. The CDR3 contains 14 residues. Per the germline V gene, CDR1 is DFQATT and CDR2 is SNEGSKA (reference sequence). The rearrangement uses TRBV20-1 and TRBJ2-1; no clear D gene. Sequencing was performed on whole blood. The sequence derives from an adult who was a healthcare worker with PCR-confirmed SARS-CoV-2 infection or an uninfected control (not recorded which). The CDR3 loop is CSANTQSSYNEQFF. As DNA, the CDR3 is TGCAGTGCTAATACTCAGAGCTCCTACAATGAGCAGTTCTTC.